The 27 T cell receptor beta chains below all came from one sample that was sequenced in a study of Tregs in tolerant kidney transplant recipients. The assay was immunoSEQ multiplex PCR, and TCRdb's table has in-frame clones only and misses some. The repertoire holds tens of thousands of clones, with approximately 91% as singletons. The nonmyeloablative bone marrow transplants came from related graft donors, with transient mixed chimerism. Sequenced material: CD8+ T cells from blood (PBMCs), taken 24 months after the transplant. These TCRs come from a human patient who received a combined kidney and bone marrow transplant. The graft donor may have given rise to some T cells.

The chain carries TRBV6-5 and TRBJ2-1; D might be TRBD2 (6 bases). Per the germline V gene, CDR1 is MNHEY and CDR2 is SVGAGI. Trimming shortened V by 2 bases and J by 1 base, and 12 bases separated the two germline ends. This CDR3 has 16 residues. CDR3 residues: CASSYGMAGSYNEQFF. CDR3 coding DNA: TGTGCCAGCAGTTACGGGATGGCGGGGTCCTACAATGAGCAGTTCTTC.

The chain employs TRBV30 and TRBJ2-1; 7 bases match TRBD1. Germline CDR1 is GTSNPN and CDR2 is SVGIG (reference sequence). J lost 6 bases, V lost 3 bases, and 11 bases had no gene match. The CDR3 extends over 15 amino acids. CDR3 sequence reads: CAWSGGTGESNEQFF. DNA of the CDR3: TGTGCCTGGAGCGGCGGAACAGGGGAGTCCAATGAGCAGTTCTTC.

The V call is TRBV15, the J call TRBJ2-5; 14 nucleotides line up with TRBD2. Germline V CDR1 and CDR2: LNHNV, YYDKDF (reference sequence). This CDR3 comprises 17 residues. With V trimmed by 1 base and J by 0 bases, 1 base remained unmatched. CDR3 residues: CATSRGTSGGYQETQYF. The CDR3 coding sequence is TGTGCCACCAGCAGAGGGACTAGCGGGGGGTACCAAGAGACCCAGTACTTC.

The chain is built from TRBV28 and TRBJ2-7, with 9 bases aligning to TRBD1. This CDR3 comprises 16 residues. The trim removed 6 bases at V and 4 bases at J, leaving 13 bases unmatched. CDR1 is MDHEN, CDR2 SYDVKM, per germline. The chain's CDR3 is CASSRGTGYFYYEQYF. CDR3 sequence (DNA): TGTGCCAGCAGCCGGGGGACAGGGTATTTTTATTACGAGCAGTACTTC.

The rearrangement joins TRBV5-4 to TRBJ2-3; D possibly corresponds to TRBD1 (6 bases). Germline CDR1 SGHNT, CDR2 YYREEE (reference sequence). The CDR3 is 15 residues long. Trimming shortened V by 4 bases and J by 0 bases, and 12 bases separated the two germline ends. The CDR3 loop reads CASSPIGGSTDTQYF. CDR3 DNA sequence: TGTGCCAGCAGCCCAATAGGGGGTAGCACAGATACGCAGTATTTT.

This chain joins TRBV4-1 and TRBJ2-2; 11 bases match TRBD2. This CDR3 comprises 18 residues. The V gene's germline CDR1 is MGHRA and CDR2 YSYEKL. V gave up 4 bases and J gave up 5 bases; unmatched junction bases: 12. The CDR3 region is CASSPRSVAGGLTGELFF. The CDR3 DNA sequence: TGCGCCAGCAGCCCCCGCTCGGTAGCGGGGGGGCTAACCGGGGAGCTGTTTTTT.

This CDR3 is CASSPRDINTGELFF. The CDR3 DNA is TGTGCCAGCAGCCCCCGGGACATCAACACCGGGGAGCTGTTTTTT. V is TRBV7-6 and J is TRBJ2-2; perhaps TRBD1 as D (6 bases). Germline assignment: CDR1 SGHVS and CDR2 FNYEAQ. This CDR3 has 15 amino acids. V lost 5 bases, J lost 2 bases, and 12 bases lay in between.

V gene TRBV2 combines with J gene TRBJ1-4; weak D call: TRBD1 (6 bases). This CDR3 has 15 residues. CDR1 is SNHLY, CDR2 FYNNEI, per germline. V lost 0 bases and J lost 6, with 11 bases in between. The CDR3 DNA is TGTGCCAGCAGTGAAGCGCGGGGGGCGGATGAAAAACTGTTTTTT. Its protein is CASSEARGADEKLFF.

A few counts support this clone. The rearrangement uses TRBV4-2 and TRBJ2-1; the match to TRBD2 covers 7 bases. CDR1 and CDR2 (germline): LGHNA, YNFKEQ. CDR3 length equals 15 residues. The V gene end was trimmed by 4 bases and the J gene end by 7 bases; junction bases not matched to a gene: 10. For the CDR3, the DNA is TGTGCCAGCAGCCGTCAGCGGGGCCATTCAAATGAGCAGTTCTTC. This codes for CASSRQRGHSNEQFF.

A few counts support this clone. V usage is TRBV7-9 and J usage is TRBJ1-4; 8 bases fit TRBD1. V gave up 3 bases and J gave up 6 bases; unmatched junction bases: 6. The CDR3 length is 15 residues. Germline CDR1 and CDR2: SEHNR and FQNEAQ (reference sequence). CDR3 sequence reads: CASSFRTGRDEKLFF. The CDR3 region has the DNA TGTGCCAGCAGCTTCCGGACAGGGAGGGATGAAAAACTGTTTTTT.

The chain links TRBV9 to TRBJ2-5; 7 bases align to TRBD2. The tail of the sequence fits TRBJ2-7 better, so the J call may be wrong. Per the germline V gene, CDR1 is SGDLS and CDR2 is YYNGEE. This CDR3 is 14 amino acids long. The CDR3 nucleotides are TGTGCCAGCAGCGAACGGGACTATAACTACGAGCAGTACTTC. Its protein is CASSERDYNYEQYF.

This chain uses TRBV28 with TRBJ1-5; perhaps TRBD1 as D (6 bases). CDR1 is MDHEN and CDR2 is SYDVKM in the germline V gene. The V gene lost 3 bases and the J gene lost 5 bases, with 14 bases spanning the gap. The CDR3 spans 15 residues. The CDR3 DNA follows: TGTGCCAGCAGTTTGGGGGTACAGGGATATCAGCCCCAGCATTTT. Protein product: CASSLGVQGYQPQHF.

The V gene is TRBV19, the J gene TRBJ2-1, with D unresolved. The germline gives CDR1 LNHDA, CDR2 SQIVND (reference sequence). The CDR3 runs to 13 residues. Trimming left V 6 bases short and J 6 bases short, with 12 bases between. As DNA, the CDR3 is TGTGCCAGTAGCCGAATGGTGCGCAATGAGCAGTTCTTC. This gives the protein CASSRMVRNEQFF.

A single count supports this clone. The chain combines TRBV7-9 with TRBJ2-7; D may be TRBD2 (5 bases). Trimming stripped 1 base from V and 4 bases from J, with 11 bases between. The CDR3 has 14 residues. The germline V gene has CDR1 SEHNR and CDR2 FQNEAQ (reference sequence). The CDR3 bases are TGTGCCAGCAGCTTAGACTTTAGAGGGTACGAGCAGTACTTC. It codes for CASSLDFRGYEQYF.

V gene TRBV28 combines with J gene TRBJ1-1, with 7 bases aligning to TRBD1. The CDR3 runs 10 residues. Germline V gives CDR1 MDHEN, CDR2 SYDVKM. The V and J ends lost 7 bases and 13 bases, in that order; junction bases with no gene match: 6. The CDR3: CASNRGEFFF. The CDR3 DNA follows: TGTGCCAGCAACAGGGGAGAATTTTTCTTT.

In its sample, this clone was seen once. The chain carries TRBV19 and TRBJ1-1, with TRBD1 matching over 7 bases. The ends lost 5 bases at V and 5 bases at J; junction bases unmatched: 11. The CDR3 runs 15 residues. Germline CDR1 LNHDA, CDR2 SQIVND (reference sequence). The CDR3 sequence is CASSPSTGWGTEAFF. The CDR3 coding sequence is TGTGCCAGTAGTCCATCGACAGGGTGGGGTACTGAAGCTTTCTTT.

The chain carries TRBV10-1 and TRBJ2-7, with D perhaps matching TRBD1 (6 bases). Germline V CDR1 and CDR2: WNHNN, SYGVQD (reference sequence). This CDR3 has 14 amino acids. V lost 7 bases and J 4 bases, leaving 17 bases between the germline ends. CDR3 nucleotide sequence: TGCGCCAGCATTAGTGGGGGCACCACTTACGAGCAGTACTTC. It codes for CASISGGTTYEQYF.

The chain couples TRBV6-6 to TRBJ1-1, with D tentatively TRBD1 (5 bases). Deletions cut 0 bases from V and 0 bases from J, with 8 bases between. CDR1 is MNHNY and CDR2 is SVGAGI in the germline V gene (reference sequence). The CDR3 has 15 residues. The CDR3 DNA is TGTGCCAGCAGTTACTCGACAGAGATGAACACTGAAGCTTTCTTT. Protein: CASSYSTEMNTEAFF.

In regard to this clone: The junction does not match germline at one end; this may be a read error. The V and J genes are TRBV7-2 and TRBJ2-7, with TRBD2 matching 11 bases. The CDR3 is 15 residues long. The germline CDR1 and CDR2 sequences are SGHTA and FQGNSA. The chain's CDR3 is CASSFELAGVYKQYF. The CDR3 DNA follows: TGTGCCAGCAGCTTTGAACTAGCGGGAGTCTACAAGCAGTACTTC.

The CDR3 sequence: CASSQAVSRTGTLEQYF. CDR3 nucleotide sequence: TGTGCCAGCAGCCAGGCCGTGTCGAGGACAGGGACCCTAGAGCAGTACTTC. The chain couples TRBV27 to TRBJ2-7; 8 bases match TRBD1. This CDR3 is built from 17 residues. Germline V CDR1 and CDR2: MNHEY, SMNVEV (reference sequence). V shed 6 bases, J shed 7 bases, and the junction held 20 bases outside the gene matches.

As DNA, the CDR3 is TGTGCCAGCAGTGAAGCAGGCGGGGGGGCAGATACGCAGTATTTT. Amino acids: CASSEAGGGADTQYF. The chain combines TRBV6-1 with TRBJ2-3, with TRBD2 matching over 9 bases. This CDR3 spans 15 amino acids. CDR1 and CDR2 from the germline V gene are MNHNS and SASEGT. The trim removed 0 bases at V and 4 bases at J, leaving 2 bases unmatched.

V usage is TRBV5-6 and J usage is TRBJ1-2; tentative D call: TRBD1 (5 bases). Germline loops: CDR1 SGHDT, CDR2 YYEEEE. The CDR3 sequence is 14 residues long. V was pared by 6 bases and J by 4 bases, with 16 bases between. CDR3 DNA sequence: TGTGCCAGCACACGCTGGGGGGATTTCTATGGCTACACCTTC. Translated: CASTRWGDFYGYTF.

V and J are TRBV30 and TRBJ2-1, with 12 bases lining up with TRBD1. Germline loops: CDR1 GTSNPN, CDR2 SVGIG (reference sequence). V lost 5 bases and J lost 0; bases outside the gene matches: 2. The CDR3 has 15 residues. As DNA, the CDR3 is TGTGCCTGGGCGGGACAGGGGGCCTCCTACAATGAGCAGTTCTTC. Its protein product is CAWAGQGASYNEQFF. Drawing the rest from reference TRBV30 and TRBJ2-1, the complete variable domain is SQTIHQWPATLVQPVGSPLSLECTVEGTSNPNLYWYRQAAGRGLQLLFYSVGIGQISSEVPQNLSASRPQDRQFILSSKKLLLSDSGFYLCAWAGQGASYNEQFFGPGTRLTVL.

The chain links TRBV5-8 to TRBJ1-1; D is unclear. CDR3 length: 14 residues. From germline, CDR1 is SGHTS and CDR2 YDEGEE. V was cut by 0 bases and J by 5 bases, with 11 bases left in between. The CDR3 DNA reads as TGTGCCAGCAGCTTGGAGGGCGCGGGGACTGAAGCTTTCTTT. Translated: CASSLEGAGTEAFF.

This rearrangement joins TRBV7-2 to TRBJ1-4; no firm D call. The V and J ends lost 0 bases and 4 bases respectively, with 9 bases between them. CDR1 and CDR2 from the germline V gene are SGHTA and FQGNSA. CDR3 length equals 15 residues. The CDR3 sequence is CASSLAHLDNEKLFF. CDR3 in DNA: TGTGCCAGCAGCTTAGCCCACTTAGATAATGAAAAACTGTTTTTT.

J is TRBJ2-7 and V is TRBV4-3; 11 bases agree with TRBD2. The CDR3 is 17 residues long. The J segment lost 2 bases and the V segment lost 3 bases, leaving 9 bases of the junction unmatched. CDR1 and CDR2 from the germline V gene are LGHNA and YSLEER. The CDR3 spells CASSQALSGRGTYEQYF. The CDR3 nucleotides read TGCGCCAGCAGCCAGGCCCTTAGCGGGAGGGGGACCTACGAGCAGTACTTC.

This clone has only one observation. Other DNA sequences of this sample code for an identical CDR3. The J gene is TRBJ2-6, the V gene TRBV5-1; TRBD1 agrees at 12 bases. V lost 0 bases to trimming and J lost 4 bases; unmatched junction nucleotides: 5. Germline values: CDR1 SGHRS, CDR2 YFSETQ. This CDR3 has 18 residues. CDR3 sequence (DNA): TGCGCCAGCAGCTTGGGGGACAGGGGGCGCGAAGGGGCCAACGTCCTGACTTTC. It is translated as CASSLGDRGREGANVLTF.